The 7 T cell receptor beta chains below all came from one sample that was sequenced in a study of shared clonotypes between healthy human individuals. Libraries were prepared by immunoSEQ multiplex PCR; TCRdb keeps only in-frame clonotypes and omits some of them. Of about 1.1 million clones listed, around three quarters are singletons. Sample: memory CD4+ T cells from PBMCs. Subset denoted: CD45RA-negative fraction. These receptors came from a man younger than 35 in good health. Some clones in this sample may be carry-over from other donors' samples.

The chain combines TRBV28 with TRBJ2-1, with 16 nucleotides matching TRBD2. CDR1 and CDR2 from the germline V gene are MDHEN and SYDVKM. The junction had 7 bases not matched to a gene; V was cut back by 6 bases and J by 8 bases. The CDR3 covers 16 residues. CDR3 DNA sequence: TGTGCCAGCAGGTCGGGACTAGCGGGAGGGCCCCATGAGCAGTTCTTC. Protein product: CASRSGLAGGPHEQFF.

The chain is built from TRBV5-1 and TRBJ2-3; the match to TRBD2 covers 12 bases. After removal of 3 bases from V and 5 bases from J, the junction contained 1 base not matched to a gene. In germline, CDR1 is SGHRS, CDR2 YFSETQ. CDR3 length: 14 amino acids. DNA for the CDR3: TGCGCCAGCAGCTCTAGCGGGAGGGGAGATACGCAGTATTTT. The encoded protein is CASSSSGRGDTQYF.

The chain recombines TRBV23-1 with TRBJ1-4, with D uncertain. TRBV23-1 is given ORF status, its function remaining uncertain. The CDR3 has 19 residues. Trimming removed 7 bases from V and 5 bases from J, with 29 bases in between. The CDR3 DNA sequence: TGCGCCAGCAAACTCCCTGACCAAGGATCCTACAGACTGAATGAAAAACTGTTTTTT. Its protein is CASKLPDQGSYRLNEKLFF.

The V call is TRBV7-9, the J call TRBJ1-1, with 7 bases matching TRBD1. This CDR3 has 16 residues. V lost 5 bases and J lost 4; bases outside the gene matches: 13. CDR1 is SEHNR, CDR2 FQNEAQ, per germline (reference sequence). In nucleotides, the CDR3 is TGTGCCAGCAGCCCCACCGCCGGGACAGTGGGCACTGAAGCTTTCTTT. Translated: CASSPTAGTVGTEAFF.

This clone was observed a single time. V is TRBV5-1 and J is TRBJ2-2; possibly TRBD2 for D (5 bases). The CDR3 consists of 16 residues. Per the germline V gene, CDR1 is SGHRS and CDR2 is YFSETQ. The V and J ends lost 4 bases and 3 bases respectively, with 16 bases between them. DNA for the CDR3: TGCGCCAGCAGCCCAGTTACTAGTTCTTACACCGGGGAGCTGTTTTTT. Translated, it gives CASSPVTSSYTGELFF.

J is TRBJ2-5 and V is TRBV30; 10 bases are shared with TRBD2. The V gene end was trimmed by 0 bases and the J gene end by 11 bases; junction bases not matched to a gene: 6. This CDR3 spans 13 amino acids. Germline V gene data show CDR1 as GTSNPN and CDR2 as SVGIG (reference sequence). The CDR3 reads CAWSVTSGMGQYF. The CDR3 DNA is TGTGCCTGGAGTGTAACTAGCGGGATGGGGCAGTACTTC.

This chain joins TRBV2 and TRBJ2-3; a weak D match, TRBD2 (5 bases). CDR1 and CDR2 (germline): SNHLY, FYNNEI. This CDR3 has 15 amino acids. V shed 8 bases and J shed 2 bases, with 17 bases lying between them. The CDR3 spells CASELGPQTTDTQYF. The CDR3, as DNA: TGTGCCAGCGAACTAGGTCCCCAGACCACAGATACGCAGTATTTT.